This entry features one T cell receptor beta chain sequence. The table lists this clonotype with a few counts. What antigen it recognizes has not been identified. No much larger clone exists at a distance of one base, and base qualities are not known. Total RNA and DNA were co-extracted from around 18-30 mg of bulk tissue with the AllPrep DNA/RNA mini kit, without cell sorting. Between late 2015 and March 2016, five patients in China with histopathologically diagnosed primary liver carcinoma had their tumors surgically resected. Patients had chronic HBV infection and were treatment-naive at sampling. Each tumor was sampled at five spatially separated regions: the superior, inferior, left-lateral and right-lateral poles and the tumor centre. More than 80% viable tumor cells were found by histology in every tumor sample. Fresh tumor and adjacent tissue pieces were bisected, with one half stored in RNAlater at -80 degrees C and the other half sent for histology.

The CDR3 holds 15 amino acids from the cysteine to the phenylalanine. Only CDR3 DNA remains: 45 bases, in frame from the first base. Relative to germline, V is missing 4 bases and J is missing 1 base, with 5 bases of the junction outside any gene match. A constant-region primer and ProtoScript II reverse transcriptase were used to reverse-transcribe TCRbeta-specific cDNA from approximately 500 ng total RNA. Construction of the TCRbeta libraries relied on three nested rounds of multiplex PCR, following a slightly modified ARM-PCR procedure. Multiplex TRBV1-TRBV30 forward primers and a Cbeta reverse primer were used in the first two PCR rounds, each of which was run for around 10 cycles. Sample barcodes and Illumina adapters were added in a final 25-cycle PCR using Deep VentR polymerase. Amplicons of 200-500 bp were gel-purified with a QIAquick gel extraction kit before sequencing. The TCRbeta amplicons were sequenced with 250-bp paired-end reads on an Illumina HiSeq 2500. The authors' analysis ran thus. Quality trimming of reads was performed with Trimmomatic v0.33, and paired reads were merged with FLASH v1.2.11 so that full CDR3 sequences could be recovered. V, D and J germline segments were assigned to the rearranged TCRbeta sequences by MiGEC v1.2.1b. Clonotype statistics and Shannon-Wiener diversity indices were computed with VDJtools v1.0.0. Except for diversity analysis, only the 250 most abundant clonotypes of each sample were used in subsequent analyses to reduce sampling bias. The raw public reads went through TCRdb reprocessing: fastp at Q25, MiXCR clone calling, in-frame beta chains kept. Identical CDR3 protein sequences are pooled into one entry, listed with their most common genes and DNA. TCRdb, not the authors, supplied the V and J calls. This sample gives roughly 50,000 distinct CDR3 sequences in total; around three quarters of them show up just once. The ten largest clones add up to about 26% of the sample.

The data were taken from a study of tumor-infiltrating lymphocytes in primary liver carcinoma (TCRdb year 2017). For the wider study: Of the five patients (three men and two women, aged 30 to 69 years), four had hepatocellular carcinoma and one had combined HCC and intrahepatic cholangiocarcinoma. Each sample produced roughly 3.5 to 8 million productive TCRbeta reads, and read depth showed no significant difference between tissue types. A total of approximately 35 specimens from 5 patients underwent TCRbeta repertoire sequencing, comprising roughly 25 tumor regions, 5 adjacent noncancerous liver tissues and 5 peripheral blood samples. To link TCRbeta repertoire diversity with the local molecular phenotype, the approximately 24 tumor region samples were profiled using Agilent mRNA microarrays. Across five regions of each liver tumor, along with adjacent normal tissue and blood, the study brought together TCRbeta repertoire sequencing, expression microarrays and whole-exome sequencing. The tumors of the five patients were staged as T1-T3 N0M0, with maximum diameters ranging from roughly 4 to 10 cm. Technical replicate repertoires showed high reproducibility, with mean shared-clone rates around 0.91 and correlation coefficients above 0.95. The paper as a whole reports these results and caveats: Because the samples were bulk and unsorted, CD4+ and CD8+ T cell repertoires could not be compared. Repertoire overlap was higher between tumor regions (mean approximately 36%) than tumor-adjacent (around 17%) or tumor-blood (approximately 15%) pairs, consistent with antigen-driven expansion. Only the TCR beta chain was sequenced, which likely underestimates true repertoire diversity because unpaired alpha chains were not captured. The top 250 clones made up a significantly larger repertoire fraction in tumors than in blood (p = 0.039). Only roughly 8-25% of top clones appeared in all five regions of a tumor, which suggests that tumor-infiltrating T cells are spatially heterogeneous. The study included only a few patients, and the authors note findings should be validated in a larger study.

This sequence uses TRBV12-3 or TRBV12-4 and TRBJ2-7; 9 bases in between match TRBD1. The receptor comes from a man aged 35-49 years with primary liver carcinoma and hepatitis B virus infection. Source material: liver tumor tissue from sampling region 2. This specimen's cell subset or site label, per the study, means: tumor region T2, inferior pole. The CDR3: CASSSTGTGSYEQYF. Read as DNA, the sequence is TGTGCCAGCAGTTCCACCGGGACAGGGTCCTACGAGCAGTACTTC.